These T cell receptor beta chains were read from a single sample in a study of T cell changes during pregnancy in multiple sclerosis. The protocol was immunoSEQ multiplex PCR, while the TCRdb copy is restricted to in-frame clones and leaves out a portion. Among 40,000 to 45,000 clones, about 88% were seen once, and the ten largest hold around 1.2%. The specimen was CD4+ T cells from peripheral blood mononuclear cells, collected in the first trimester of pregnancy. These receptors were obtained from a female donor with multiple sclerosis, enrolled in a pregnancy study. Each CDR3 is given with its conserved first and last residue. D genes are given only for firm matches. A row's size may be missing; if present it is once, few, many or a size class.

TRBD2	NA	TRBV18	TRBJ2-1	CASSPPGLPIHEQFF	TGTGCCAGCTCACCACCGGGACTACCTATACATGAGCAGTTCTTC
TRBD2	NA	TRBV5-3	TRBJ2-7	CARSLGGRFSYEQYF	TGTGCCAGAAGCTTGGGCGGGAGGTTCTCCTACGAGCAGTACTTC
NA	NA	TRBV5-5	TRBJ1-3	CASSLIGDFSGNTIYF	TGTGCCAGCAGCTTGATAGGGGACTTCTCTGGAAACACCATATATTTT
TRBD2	NA	TRBV5-4	TRBJ2-2	CASSPGELAGTGELFF	TGTGCCAGCAGCCCGGGTGAACTAGCGGGCACCGGGGAGCTGTTTTTT
NA	NA	TRBV29-1	TRBJ1-1	CAASRDVNTEAFF	TGCGCAGCGTCCCGGGATGTGAACACTGAAGCTTTCTTT
TRBD1	NA	TRBV7-6	TRBJ2-5	CASSTGTGVKTQYF	TGTGCCAGCAGCACCGGGACAGGGGTAAAGACCCAGTACTTC
TRBD2	NA	TRBV29-1	TRBJ2-7	CSVSGLAGDHYEQYF	TGCAGCGTCTCAGGACTAGCGGGGGACCACTACGAGCAGTACTTC
NA	NA	TRBV20-1	TRBJ2-4	CSAGPRDIQYF	TGCAGTGCGGGCCCCAGGGACATTCAGTACTTC
NA	NA	TRBV19	TRBJ1-1	CASSIGLTGTEAFF	TGTGCCAGTAGTATAGGCCTGACAGGCACTGAAGCTTTCTTT
NA	NA	TRBV19	TRBJ2-3	CASNQGGDTQYF	TGTGCCAGTAATCAGGGCGGAGATACGCAGTATTTT
NA	NA	TRBV7-9	TRBJ2-5	CASSLMGGLEETQYF	TGTGCCAGCAGCTTAATGGGGGGGCTAGAAGAGACCCAGTACTTC
TRBD2	NA	TRBV27	TRBJ2-7	CASRFYSGRISYEQYF	TGTGCCAGCAGATTTTATAGCGGGCGAATCTCCTACGAGCAGTACTTC
NA	NA	TRBV6-5	TRBJ1-1	CASSYGGTNTEAFF	TGTGCCAGCAGTTACGGAGGGACTAACACTGAAGCTTTCTTT
NA	once	TRBV6-1	TRBJ1-1	CASTPEFMNTEAFF	TGTGCCAGCACGCCGGAGTTCATGAACACTGAAGCTTTCTTT
TRBD1	NA	TRBV6-6	TRBJ2-3	CASRPGGAVDTQYF	TGTGCCAGCAGACCAGGGGGCGCGGTAGATACGCAGTATTTT
TRBD1	NA	TRBV19	TRBJ2-1	CASSIYRGIGYNEQFF	TGTGCCAGTAGTATTTACAGGGGGATTGGTTACAATGAGCAGTTCTTC